The present T cell receptor beta chain was sequenced within a study of blood T cell repertoires in COVID-19. In the original analysis: Scientists estimated how many nucleated cells there were by amplifying reference gene primers. TCRdb keeps only in-frame clones here, not all; method: immunoSEQ multiplex PCR. From that table come the V and J calls and clone size; the DNA was used to work out D and trimming. The data contain about 260,000 clones, over 80% of them singletons. CDR1 GTSNPN and CDR2 SVGIG come from the germline V gene (reference sequence). The V end was cut by 0 bases, the J end by 2 bases, with 11 bases between. CDR3 length: 14 residues.

The sequenced material came from peripheral blood. The clonotype comes from a man between 60 and 70 years old who had recovered from COVID-19. This chain uses TRBV30 with TRBJ2-7; D perhaps matches TRBD2 (6 bases). CDR3 loop: CAWSVLSGPYEQYF. CDR3 in DNA: TGTGCCTGGAGTGTACTTAGCGGCCCCTACGAGCAGTACTTC.